Here is one TCR beta chain with its context. The antigen is not known. This sample is drawn from a study of spatial heterogeneity in lung cancer. Study in general: Alpha-chain sequences were detected in numbers that were consistently lower than beta-chain sequences. In raw reads, more than 9.5 appearances on average were recorded for each unique TCR and UMI combination. Findings of the study overall: Detection of ubiquitous tumor TCRs in blood was higher at resection than follow-up.

From the 5' RACE reads, TCRdb called clonotypes with MiXCR, one entry per CDR3 protein. This sample has thousands of distinct CDR3 sequences; roughly 5.6% occur once, and the top ten carry roughly 40%. Time point meaning: sample taken at primary tumor resection. Unsorted whole RNA samples from tumor, nontumor lung or frozen PBMC were sequenced. The CDR3 sequence is 15 residues long. The germline gives CDR1 DFQATT, CDR2 SNEGSKA (reference sequence). The junction had 9 bases not matched to a gene; V was cut back by 3 bases and J by 6 bases. The sequencing here drew on PBMCs, taken at surgery. This TCR was sampled from a male donor with early-stage non-small cell lung cancer. This chain joins TRBV20-1 and TRBJ2-3, with 10 nucleotides matching TRBD1. For the CDR3, the DNA is TGCAGTGCTAGTCCGGGACAGGGGCGTCGGGATACGCAGTATTTT. Its translation is CSASPGQGRRDTQYF.